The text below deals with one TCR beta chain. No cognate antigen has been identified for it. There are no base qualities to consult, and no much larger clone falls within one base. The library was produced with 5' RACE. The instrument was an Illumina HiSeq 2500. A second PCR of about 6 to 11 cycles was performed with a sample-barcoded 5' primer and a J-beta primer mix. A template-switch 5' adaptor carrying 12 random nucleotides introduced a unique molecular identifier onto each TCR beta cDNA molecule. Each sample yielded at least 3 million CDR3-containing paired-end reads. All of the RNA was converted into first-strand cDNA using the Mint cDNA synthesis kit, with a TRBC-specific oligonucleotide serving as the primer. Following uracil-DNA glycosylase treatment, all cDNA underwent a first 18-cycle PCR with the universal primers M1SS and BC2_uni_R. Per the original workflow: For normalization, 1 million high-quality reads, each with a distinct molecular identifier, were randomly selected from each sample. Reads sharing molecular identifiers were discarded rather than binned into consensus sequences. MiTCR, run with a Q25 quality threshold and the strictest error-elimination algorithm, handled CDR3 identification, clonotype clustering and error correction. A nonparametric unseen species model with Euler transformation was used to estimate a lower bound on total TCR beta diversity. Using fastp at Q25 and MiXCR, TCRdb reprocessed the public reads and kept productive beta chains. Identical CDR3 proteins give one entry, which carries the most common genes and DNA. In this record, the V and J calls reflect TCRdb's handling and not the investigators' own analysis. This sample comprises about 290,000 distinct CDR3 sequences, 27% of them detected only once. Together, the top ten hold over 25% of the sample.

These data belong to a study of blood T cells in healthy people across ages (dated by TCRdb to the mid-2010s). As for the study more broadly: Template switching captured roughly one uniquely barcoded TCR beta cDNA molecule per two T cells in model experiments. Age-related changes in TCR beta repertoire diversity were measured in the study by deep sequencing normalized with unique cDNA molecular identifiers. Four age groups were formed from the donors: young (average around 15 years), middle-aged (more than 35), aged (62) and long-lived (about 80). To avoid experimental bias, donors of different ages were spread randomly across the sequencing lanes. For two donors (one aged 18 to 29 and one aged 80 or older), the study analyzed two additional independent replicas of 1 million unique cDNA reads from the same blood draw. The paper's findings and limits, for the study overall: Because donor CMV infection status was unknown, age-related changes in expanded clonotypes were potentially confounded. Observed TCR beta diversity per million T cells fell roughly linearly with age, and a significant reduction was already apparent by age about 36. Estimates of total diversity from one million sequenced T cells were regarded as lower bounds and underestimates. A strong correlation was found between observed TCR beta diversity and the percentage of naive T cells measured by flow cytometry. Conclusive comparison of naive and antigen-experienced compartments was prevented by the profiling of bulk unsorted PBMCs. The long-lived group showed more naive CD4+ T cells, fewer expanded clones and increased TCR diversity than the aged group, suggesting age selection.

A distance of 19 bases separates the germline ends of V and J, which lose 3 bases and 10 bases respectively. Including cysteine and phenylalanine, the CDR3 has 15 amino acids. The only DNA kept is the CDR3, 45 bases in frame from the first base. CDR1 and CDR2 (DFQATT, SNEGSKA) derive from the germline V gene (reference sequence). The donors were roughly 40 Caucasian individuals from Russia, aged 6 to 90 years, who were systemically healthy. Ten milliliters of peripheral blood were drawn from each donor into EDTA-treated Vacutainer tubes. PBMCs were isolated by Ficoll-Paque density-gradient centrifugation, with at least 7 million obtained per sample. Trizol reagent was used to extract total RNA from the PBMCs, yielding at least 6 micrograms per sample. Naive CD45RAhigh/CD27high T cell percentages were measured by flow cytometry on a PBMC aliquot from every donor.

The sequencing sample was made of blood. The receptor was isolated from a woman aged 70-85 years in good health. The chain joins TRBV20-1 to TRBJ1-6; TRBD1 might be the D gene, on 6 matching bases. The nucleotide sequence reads TGCAGTGCTAGGGCAACAGGGAGTGTAACGTCACCCCTCCACTTT. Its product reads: CSARATGSVTSPLHF.